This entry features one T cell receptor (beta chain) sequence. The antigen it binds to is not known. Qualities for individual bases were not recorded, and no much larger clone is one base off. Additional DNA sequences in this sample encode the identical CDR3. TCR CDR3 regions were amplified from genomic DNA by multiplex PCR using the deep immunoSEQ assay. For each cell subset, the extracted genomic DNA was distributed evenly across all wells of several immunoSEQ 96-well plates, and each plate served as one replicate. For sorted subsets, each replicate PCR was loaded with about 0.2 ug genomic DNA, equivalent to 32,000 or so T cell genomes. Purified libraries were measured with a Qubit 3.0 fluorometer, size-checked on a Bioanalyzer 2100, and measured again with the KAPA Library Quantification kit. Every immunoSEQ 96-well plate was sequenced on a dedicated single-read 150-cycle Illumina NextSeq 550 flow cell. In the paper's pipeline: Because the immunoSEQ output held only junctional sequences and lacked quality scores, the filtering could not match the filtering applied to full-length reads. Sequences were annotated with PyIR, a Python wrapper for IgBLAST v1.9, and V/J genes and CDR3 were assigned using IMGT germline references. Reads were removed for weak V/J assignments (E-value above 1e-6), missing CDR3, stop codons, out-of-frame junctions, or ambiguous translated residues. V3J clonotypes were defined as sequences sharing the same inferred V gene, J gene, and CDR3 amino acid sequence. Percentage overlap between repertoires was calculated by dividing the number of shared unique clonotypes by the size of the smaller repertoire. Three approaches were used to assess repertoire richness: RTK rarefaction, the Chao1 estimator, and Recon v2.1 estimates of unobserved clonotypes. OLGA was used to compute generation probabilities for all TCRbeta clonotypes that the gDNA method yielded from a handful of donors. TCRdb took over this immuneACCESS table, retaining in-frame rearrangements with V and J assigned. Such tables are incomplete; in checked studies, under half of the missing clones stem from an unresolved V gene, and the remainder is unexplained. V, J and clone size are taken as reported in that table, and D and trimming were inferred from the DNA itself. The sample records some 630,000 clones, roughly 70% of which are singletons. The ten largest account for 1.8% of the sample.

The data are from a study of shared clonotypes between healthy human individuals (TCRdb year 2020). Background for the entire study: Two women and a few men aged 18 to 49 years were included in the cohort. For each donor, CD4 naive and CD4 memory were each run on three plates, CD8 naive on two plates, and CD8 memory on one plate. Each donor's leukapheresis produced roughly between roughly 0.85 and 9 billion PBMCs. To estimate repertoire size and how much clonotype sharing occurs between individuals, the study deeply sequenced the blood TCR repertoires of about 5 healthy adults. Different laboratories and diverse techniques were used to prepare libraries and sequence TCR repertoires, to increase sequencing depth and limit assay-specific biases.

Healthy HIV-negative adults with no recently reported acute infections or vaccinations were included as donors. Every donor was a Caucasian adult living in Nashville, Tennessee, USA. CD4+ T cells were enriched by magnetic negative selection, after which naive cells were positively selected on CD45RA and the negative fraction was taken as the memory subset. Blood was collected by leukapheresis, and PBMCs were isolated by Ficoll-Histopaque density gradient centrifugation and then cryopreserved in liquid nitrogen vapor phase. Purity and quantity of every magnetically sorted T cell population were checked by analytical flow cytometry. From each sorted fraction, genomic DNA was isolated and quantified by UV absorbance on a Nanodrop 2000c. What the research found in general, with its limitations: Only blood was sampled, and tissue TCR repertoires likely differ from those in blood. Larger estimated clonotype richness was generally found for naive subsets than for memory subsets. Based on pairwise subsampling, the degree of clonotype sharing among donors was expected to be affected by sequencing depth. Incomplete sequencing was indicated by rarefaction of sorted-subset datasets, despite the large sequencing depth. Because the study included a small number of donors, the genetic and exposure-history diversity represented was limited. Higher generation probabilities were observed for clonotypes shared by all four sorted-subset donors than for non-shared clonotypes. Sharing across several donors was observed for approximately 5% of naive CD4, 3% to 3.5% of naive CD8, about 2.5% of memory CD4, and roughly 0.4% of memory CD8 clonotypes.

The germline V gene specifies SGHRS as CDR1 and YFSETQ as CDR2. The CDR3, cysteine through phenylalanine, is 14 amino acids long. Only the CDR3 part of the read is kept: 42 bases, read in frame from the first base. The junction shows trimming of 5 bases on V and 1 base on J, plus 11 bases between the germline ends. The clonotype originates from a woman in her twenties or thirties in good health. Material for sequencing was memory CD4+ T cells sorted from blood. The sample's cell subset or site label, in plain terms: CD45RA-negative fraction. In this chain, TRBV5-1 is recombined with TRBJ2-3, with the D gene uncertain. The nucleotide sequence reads TGCGCCAGCAGGATAGGGCAGGGCACAGATACGCAGTATTTT. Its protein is CASRIGQGTDTQYF. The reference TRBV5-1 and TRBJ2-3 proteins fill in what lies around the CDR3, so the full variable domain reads KAGVTQTPRYLIKTRGQQVTLSCSPISGHRSVSWYQQTPGQGLQFLFEYFSETQRNKGNFPGRFSGRQFSNSRSEMNVSTLELGDSALYLCASRIGQGTDTQYFGPGTRLTVL.